The 32 T cell receptor beta chains given below trace back to one sample, sequenced in a study of graft-versus-host responses after intestinal transplantation. These receptors' targets are unknown. Libraries were prepared by immunoSEQ multiplex PCR; TCRdb keeps only in-frame clonotypes and omits some of them. Of more than 65,000 clones listed, about 87% are singletons. This specimen consisted of unstimulated CD4+ T cells sorted from spleen or lymph node cells, obtained before transplant. All receptors come from a human donor who was the organ donor for an intestinal transplant.

The CDR3 bases are TGTGCCAGCAGCCGCGGAGGACAGGGGACCACCGGGGAGCTGTTTTTT. Translated, it gives CASSRGGQGTTGELFF. This sequence joins TRBV7-9 and TRBJ2-2; the match to TRBD1 covers 9 bases. The CDR3 extends over 16 amino acids. The germline V gene encodes CDR1 SEHNR and CDR2 FQNEAQ (reference sequence). V lost 5 bases, J lost 4 bases, and 8 bases stayed unmatched. Complete variable domain (other parts from reference TRBV7-9 and TRBJ2-2): DTGVSQNPRHKITKRGQNVTFRCDPISEHNRLYWYRQTLGQGPEFLTYFQNEAQLEKSRLLSDRFSAERPKGSFSTLEIQRTEQGDSAMYLCASSRGGQGTTGELFFGEGSRLTVL.

The chain employs TRBV29-1 and TRBJ1-4; D gene unclear. The CDR3 length is 12 residues. V lost 4 bases, J lost 6 bases, and 9 bases lay in between. In germline, CDR1 is SQVTM, CDR2 ANQGSEA. As DNA, the CDR3 is TGCAGCGTTGGCGGGGAGGATGAAAAACTGTTTTTT. It is translated as CSVGGEDEKLFF.

The chain employs TRBV6-5 and TRBJ1-5, with unresolved D. The CDR3 extends over 13 amino acids. Deletions cut 4 bases from V and 5 bases from J, with 9 bases between. Germline V gene lookup returns CDR1 MNHEY and CDR2 SVGAGI. This CDR3 reads CASSLDADQPQHF. CDR3 nucleotide sequence: TGTGCCAGCAGTTTAGATGCCGATCAGCCCCAGCATTTT.

The chain combines TRBV6-1 with TRBJ1-1, with TRBD1 matching 9 bases. The junction had 6 bases not matched to a gene; V was cut back by 0 bases and J by 4 bases. There are 16 residues in the CDR3. The germline gives CDR1 MNHNS, CDR2 SASEGT. This chain's CDR3 is CASSEAQGQGGTEAFF. The CDR3 bases are TGTGCCAGCAGTGAAGCCCAGGGACAGGGAGGCACTGAAGCTTTCTTT.

The chain has TRBV28 and TRBJ1-6; 7 bases line up with TRBD1. Per germline, CDR1 MDHEN and CDR2 SYDVKM. The CDR3 consists of 15 residues. V shed 10 bases and J 5 bases; nucleotides not matched to a gene: 11. DNA for the CDR3: TGTGCCACCTGCCGGGACAGTGCTAATAATTCACCCCTCCACTTT. Its protein is CATCRDSANNSPLHF. The variable domain in full, completed from reference TRBV28 and TRBJ1-6, reads DVKVTQSSRYLVKRTGEKVFLECVQDMDHENMFWYRQDPGLGLRLIYFSYDVKMKEKGDIPEGYSVSREKKERFSLILESASTNQTSMYLCATCRDSANNSPLHFGNGTRLTVT.

This sequence joins TRBV28 and TRBJ1-6, with D possibly TRBD1 on 5 matching bases. The CDR3 has 14 amino acids. Per germline, CDR1 MDHEN and CDR2 SYDVKM. The V and J ends lost 6 bases and 4 bases respectively, with 10 bases between them. The CDR3 DNA reads TGTGCCAGCAGAATACAGGAATATAATTCACCCCTCCACTTT. It codes for CASRIQEYNSPLHF.

V gene TRBV18 combines with J gene TRBJ1-2; perhaps TRBD1 as D (5 bases). The germline V gene encodes CDR1 KGHSH and CDR2 LQKENI. Between the trimmed V and J ends, which lost 3 bases and 1 base, there was a span of 6 bases. The CDR3 is made up of 13 amino acids. CDR3 region: CASSPGHNYGYTF. The CDR3 coding sequence is TGTGCCAGCTCACCCGGACATAACTATGGCTACACCTTC.

This clone was found a few times. The chain carries TRBV6-6 and TRBJ1-3; D possibly corresponds to TRBD1 (6 bases). V was trimmed by 4 bases and J by 0 bases, leaving 13 bases between them. Germline V gene data show CDR1 as MNHNY and CDR2 as SVGAGI (reference sequence). The CDR3 is 16 residues long. CDR3 sequence: CASSSPDSRSGNTIYF. DNA for the CDR3: TGTGCCAGCAGTTCACCGGACAGCCGCTCTGGAAACACCATATATTTT.

A word on this clone: A read error may account for a junction end that differs from germline. The J gene is TRBJ2-3, the V gene TRBV28; TRBD2 agrees at 9 bases. Germline loops: CDR1 MDHEN, CDR2 SYDVKM. This CDR3 has 14 residues. CDR3 DNA: TGTGCCATCCTCTCCGGGACTAGCAGAGATACGCAGTATTTT. Protein product: CAILSGTSRDTQYF.

The CDR3 DNA reads TGTGCCAGCAGTGGACAGGGGGGGGGCACTGAAGCTTTCTTT. Protein product: CASSGQGGGTEAFF. This chain links TRBV28 with TRBJ1-1; 10 bases line up with TRBD1. The CDR3 contains 14 residues. Trimming took 5 bases from V and 4 from J; bases not matched to a gene: 4. The germline CDR1 and CDR2 sequences are MDHEN and SYDVKM.

The CDR3 DNA is TGTGCCAGCAGTGCTGTCGAGGGAAACACCATATATTTT. Translating it yields CASSAVEGNTIYF. V is TRBV6-1 and J is TRBJ1-3; D uncertain. The CDR3 is made up of 13 amino acids. Germline CDR1 reads MNHNS; CDR2 reads SASEGT. Trimming stripped 4 bases from V and 4 bases from J, with 8 bases between.

The chain recombines TRBV6-5 with TRBJ2-1; TRBD2 agrees at 15 bases. The germline V gene has CDR1 MNHEY and CDR2 SVGAGI. The CDR3 length is 14 residues. The junction had 4 bases not matched to a gene; V was cut back by 7 bases and J by 9 bases. The CDR3 loop reads CASNGLAGGGEQFF. CDR3 in DNA: TGTGCCAGCAATGGACTAGCGGGGGGGGGTGAGCAGTTCTTC.

The CDR3 region has the DNA TGTGCCAGCACCCTCCTCGGGACTAGTGCCAATGAGCAGTTCTTC. This gives the protein CASTLLGTSANEQFF. This chain joins TRBV7-2 and TRBJ2-1; TRBD2 agrees at 8 bases. Per germline, CDR1 SGHTA and CDR2 FQGNSA. Germline trimming cut 7 bases from V and 6 bases from J; bases unmatched to any gene: 11. CDR3 length: 15 residues.

The chain has TRBV20-1 and TRBJ1-2; D remains unclear. The CDR3 sequence is 11 residues long. Deletions cut 3 bases from V and 5 bases from J, with 7 bases between. Germline CDR1 DFQATT, CDR2 SNEGSKA (reference sequence). CDR3 in amino acids: CSARSAYGYTF. The CDR3 region has the DNA TGCAGTGCTAGGAGTGCTTATGGCTACACCTTC.

The chain has TRBV28 and TRBJ2-2; 10 bases line up with TRBD1. In germline, CDR1 is MDHEN, CDR2 SYDVKM. CDR3 length: 14 residues. Trimming removed 5 bases from V and 7 bases from J; junction bases left unmatched: 4. In nucleotides, the CDR3 is TGTGCCAGCAGTATCGGGACAGGGGTCGGGGAGCTGTTTTTT. This gives the protein CASSIGTGVGELFF.

The chain recombines TRBV9 with TRBJ2-2; 8 positions agree with TRBD1. This CDR3 comprises 17 residues. Germline V gene lookup returns CDR1 SGDLS and CDR2 YYNGEE. Unmatched junction bases numbered 11, after V lost 4 bases and J lost 3 bases. In nucleotides, the CDR3 is TGTGCCAGCAGCCTGAGGGGGGACAGGACATACACCGGGGAGCTGTTTTTT. Translating gives CASSLRGDRTYTGELFF. Complete variable domain (other parts from reference TRBV9 and TRBJ2-2): DSGVTQTPKHLITATGQRVTLRCSPRSGDLSVYWYQQSLDQGLQFLIQYYNGEERAKGNILERFSAQQFPDLHSELNLSSLELGDSALYFCASSLRGDRTYTGELFFGEGSRLTVL.

The gene calls are TRBV4-1 and TRBJ2-3; TRBD2 is a possible D gene (6 bases). The CDR3 spans 19 residues. V dropped 0 bases and J dropped 2 bases, with 21 bases sitting between them. Germline V gene lookup returns CDR1 MGHRA and CDR2 YSYEKL. The CDR3 spells CASSQDQGGRSGITDTQYF. Here the CDR3 DNA reads TGCGCCAGCAGCCAAGATCAAGGAGGGCGAAGCGGAATCACAGATACGCAGTATTTT.

This clone came up once. The CDR3 sequence is CASSSYLGQGETGELFF. The CDR3 region has the DNA TGCGCCAGCAGCTCCTACCTGGGACAGGGAGAAACCGGGGAGCTGTTTTTT. The genes are TRBV5-1 and TRBJ2-2; TRBD1 aligns across 9 bases. The CDR3 runs 17 residues. V was clipped by 3 bases and J by 5 bases; unmatched bases: 11. CDR1 is SGHRS and CDR2 is YFSETQ in the germline V gene.

This chain joins TRBV14 and TRBJ1-2; D not certain. Looked up from germline, CDR1 is SGHDN and CDR2 is FVKESK. The V end was cut by 0 bases, the J end by 8 bases, with 19 bases between. The CDR3 spans 16 residues. CDR3 in amino acids: CASSQENSLPEWGYTF. The CDR3 bases are TGTGCCAGCAGCCAAGAAAACAGCTTACCAGAGTGGGGCTACACCTTC.

This clone was observed a handful of times. The CDR3 region is CASSLRGLGYTF. CDR3 coding DNA: TGTGCCAGCAGCTTGAGGGGGCTTGGCTACACCTTC. The V and J genes are TRBV5-4 and TRBJ1-2; 7 nucleotides agree with TRBD1. CDR1 SGHNT and CDR2 YYREEE come from the germline V gene (reference sequence). The CDR3 contains 12 residues. J gave up 7 bases and V 1 base, and 1 base lay outside the gene matches.

The J gene is TRBJ2-1, the V gene TRBV2; 8 nucleotides match TRBD1. Unmatched junction bases numbered 7, after V lost 3 bases and J lost 6 bases. Germline V gene lookup returns CDR1 SNHLY and CDR2 FYNNEI. The CDR3 sequence is 15 residues long. CDR3 sequence (DNA): TGTGCCAGCAGTGATGTAGGACAGGGATCCAATGAGCAGTTCTTC. The encoded protein is CASSDVGQGSNEQFF.

The chain combines TRBV30 with TRBJ1-2, with 7 nucleotides matching TRBD1. Germline V gene lookup returns CDR1 GTSNPN and CDR2 SVGIG (reference sequence). J lost 0 bases, V lost 7 bases, and 5 bases had no gene match. The CDR3 length is 13 residues. In DNA, the CDR3 is TGTGCCTCGAAGGGGGCAACTAACTATGGCTACACCTTC. Residues: CASKGATNYGYTF.

The chain links TRBV28 to TRBJ2-2, with D unclear. V was clipped by 7 bases and J by 3 bases, with 6 bases between them. There are 12 residues in the CDR3. Germline V lookup: CDR1 MDHEN, CDR2 SYDVKM. The CDR3 DNA follows: TGTGCCAGCACGGCGGACACCGGGGAGCTGTTTTTT. It translates to CASTADTGELFF. The variable domain in full, with the rest retrieved from reference TRBV28 and TRBJ2-2, is DVKVTQSSRYLVKRTGEKVFLECVQDMDHENMFWYRQDPGLGLRLIYFSYDVKMKEKGDIPEGYSVSREKKERFSLILESASTNQTSMYLCASTADTGELFFGEGSRLTVL.

This chain uses TRBV28 with TRBJ1-2, with TRBD1 matching 10 bases. V was pared by 5 bases and J by 1 base, with 4 bases of the junction left unmatched. The germline CDR1 and CDR2 sequences are MDHEN and SYDVKM. This CDR3 has 15 amino acids. The CDR3: CASSPGDRGNYGYTF. As DNA, the CDR3 is TGTGCCAGCAGTCCAGGGGACAGGGGTAACTATGGCTACACCTTC.

This chain uses TRBV7-9 with TRBJ2-1; 11 bases match TRBD2. V trimming: 5 bases; J trimming: 6 bases; junction bases outside the gene matches: 6. CDR3 length equals 15 residues. Germline CDR1 reads SEHNR; CDR2 reads FQNEAQ (reference sequence). This chain's CDR3 is CASSISGGAVNEQFF. In DNA, the CDR3 is TGTGCCAGCAGCATTAGCGGGGGGGCCGTCAATGAGCAGTTCTTC.

V is TRBV6-6 and J is TRBJ1-2, with 7 bases matching TRBD1. Unmatched junction bases numbered 3, after V lost 5 bases and J lost 0 bases. This CDR3 contains 14 residues. CDR1 and CDR2 (germline): MNHNY, SVGAGI (reference sequence). CDR3 residues: CASSRDRTNYGYTF. CDR3 in DNA: TGTGCCAGCAGTCGGGACAGAACTAACTATGGCTACACCTTC.

The chain has TRBV5-1 and TRBJ1-3; 7 bases agree with TRBD1. The CDR3 contains 14 residues. Germline CDR1 is SGHRS and CDR2 is YFSETQ. V was clipped by 4 bases and J by 2 bases; unmatched bases: 3. The CDR3 is CASSHGTAGNTIYF. CDR3 nucleotide sequence: TGCGCCAGCAGCCACGGGACAGCTGGAAACACCATATATTTT.

V gene TRBV30 combines with J gene TRBJ1-5; possibly TRBD1 for D (6 bases). The CDR3 is made up of 13 amino acids. V lost 2 bases and J lost 7, with 12 bases in between. Germline CDR1 is GTSNPN and CDR2 is SVGIG (reference sequence). The CDR3 DNA is TGTGCCTGGAGTTGGGGGCTGGGACAGCCCCAGCATTTT. Protein product: CAWSWGLGQPQHF.

The V call is TRBV18, the J call TRBJ2-7; D possibly corresponds to TRBD2 (5 bases). The CDR3 consists of 18 residues. V lost 6 bases to trimming and J lost 0 bases, with 24 bases between them. The germline CDR1 and CDR2 sequences are KGHSH and LQKENI. CDR3 protein: CASSLHLMTGLSSYEQYV. CDR3 in DNA: TGTGCCAGCTCGCTACACCTTATGACGGGGTTAAGCTCCTACGAGCAGTACGTC.

The chain has TRBV6-5 and TRBJ1-5; 10 bases agree with TRBD1. This CDR3 is 15 amino acids long. Germline CDR1 is MNHEY and CDR2 is SVGAGI. The V gene end was trimmed by 2 bases and the J gene end by 7 bases; junction bases not matched to a gene: 5. The CDR3 DNA reads as TGTGCCAGCAGTTACACCCCGGGACAGGGGCAGCCCCAGCATTTT. This sequence encodes CASSYTPGQGQPQHF.

This clone was counted once. V usage is TRBV6-5 and J usage is TRBJ1-5; 8 nucleotides line up with TRBD1. Looked up from germline, CDR1 is MNHEY and CDR2 is SVGAGI. V lost 6 bases and J lost 3; bases outside the gene matches: 7. There are 15 residues in the CDR3. CDR3 residues: CASSPRDRYNQPQHF. CDR3 coding DNA: TGTGCCAGCAGCCCCCGGGACAGGTACAATCAGCCCCAGCATTTT.

The chain uses TRBV6-1 and TRBJ1-1; a weak D match, TRBD1 (6 bases). V dropped 2 bases and J dropped 4 bases, with 11 bases sitting between them. The germline V gene encodes CDR1 MNHNS and CDR2 SASEGT. The CDR3 totals 14 residues. CDR3 coding DNA: TGTGCCAGCAGTGAAACAGGGACCGTCACTGAAGCTTTCTTT. Protein product: CASSETGTVTEAFF.